This TCR beta chain derives from a study of shared clonotypes between healthy human individuals. Study results and caveats: With few donors, the genetic and exposure-history diversity represented was limited. An anticipated effect of sequencing depth on clonotype sharing among donors was recognized.

A roughly 200 ng quantity of DNA, roughly 30,000 T cell genomes, went into the sorted-subset replicate PCRs. Produced via immunoSEQ multiplex PCR; TCRdb's table is partial and in-frame only. The table shows 650,000 to 800,000 clones, with just under 75% occurring only once. Trimming cost V 2 bases and J 3 bases; bases outside gene matches: 3. Germline V gene data show CDR1 as GTSNPN and CDR2 as SVGIG (reference sequence). The CDR3 runs 15 residues. A split of CD4+ cells into CD45RA+ naive and CD45RA-negative memory subsets was performed. Points on this clone: The target antigen is unknown.

This TCR was recovered from a woman in her 30s in good health. Sequencing was performed on memory CD4+ T cells sorted from blood. Regarding subset: CD45RA-negative fraction. This chain connects TRBV30 to TRBJ2-1; TRBD2 matches 11 bases. CDR3 sequence (DNA): TGTGCCTGGAGTCCCCTAGCGGGAGGCTACAATGAGCAGTTCTTC. Residues: CAWSPLAGGYNEQFF.